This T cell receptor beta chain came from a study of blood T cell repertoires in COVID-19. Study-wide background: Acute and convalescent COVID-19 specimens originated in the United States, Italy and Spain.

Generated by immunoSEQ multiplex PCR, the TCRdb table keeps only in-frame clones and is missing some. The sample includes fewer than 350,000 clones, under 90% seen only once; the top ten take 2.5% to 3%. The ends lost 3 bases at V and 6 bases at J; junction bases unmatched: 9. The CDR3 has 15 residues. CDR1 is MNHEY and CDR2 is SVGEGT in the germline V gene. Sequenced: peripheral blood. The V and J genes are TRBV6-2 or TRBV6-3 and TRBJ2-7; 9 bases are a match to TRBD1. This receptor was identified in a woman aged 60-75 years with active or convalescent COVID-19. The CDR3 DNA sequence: TGTGCCAGCAGTTATACCCGGACAGGGGCGGTCGAGCAGTACTTC. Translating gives CASSYTRTGAVEQYF.